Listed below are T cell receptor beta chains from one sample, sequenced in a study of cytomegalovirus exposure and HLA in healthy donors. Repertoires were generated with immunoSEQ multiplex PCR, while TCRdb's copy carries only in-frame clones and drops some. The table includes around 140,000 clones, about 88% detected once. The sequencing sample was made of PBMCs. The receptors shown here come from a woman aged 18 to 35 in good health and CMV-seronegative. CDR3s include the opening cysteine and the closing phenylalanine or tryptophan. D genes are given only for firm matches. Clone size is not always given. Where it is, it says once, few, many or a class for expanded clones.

CDR3nt: TGTGCCAGCAGACGGGACACGAACACTGAAGCTTTCTTT
CDR3aa: CASRRDTNTEAFF
v_gene: TRBV5-4
j_gene: TRBJ1-1
d_gene: NA
abundance: NA

CDR3nt: TGTGCCAGCAGCTCTAGCGGCACAGATACGCAGTATTTT
CDR3aa: CASSSSGTDTQYF
v_gene: TRBV7-9
j_gene: TRBJ2-3
d_gene: NA
abundance: NA

CDR3nt: TGTGCCAGCGGGTTTACCGGGGCCGGGGAGCTGTTTTTT
CDR3aa: CASGFTGAGELFF
v_gene: TRBV7-3
j_gene: TRBJ2-2
d_gene: NA
abundance: NA

CDR3nt: TGTGCCAGCAGCACGGCTGGAAACACCATATATTTT
CDR3aa: CASSTAGNTIYF
v_gene: TRBV11-2
j_gene: TRBJ1-3
d_gene: NA
abundance: few

CDR3nt: TGCGCCAGCAGCCCACAGGGTTGGTATGAAAAACTGTTTTTT
CDR3aa: CASSPQGWYEKLFF
v_gene: TRBV4-1
j_gene: TRBJ1-4
d_gene: NA
abundance: NA

CDR3nt: TGTGCCAGCAGCTTAGGGGGAGGGCTTTATGGCTACACCTTC
CDR3aa: CASSLGGGLYGYTF
v_gene: TRBV7-8
j_gene: TRBJ1-2
d_gene: NA
abundance: NA

CDR3nt: TGTGCCAGCAGCAAACAGGGGGCGGGAGGCTACACCTTC
CDR3aa: CASSKQGAGGYTF
v_gene: TRBV7-6
j_gene: TRBJ1-2
d_gene: TRBD1
abundance: NA

CDR3nt: TGTGCCACCAGCGGAAACAGGGTCTCCGAAGCTTTCTTT
CDR3aa: CATSGNRVSEAFF
v_gene: TRBV15
j_gene: TRBJ1-1
d_gene: NA
abundance: once

CDR3nt: TGTGCCAGCAGTACTTACAATGAGCAGTTCTTC
CDR3aa: CASSTYNEQFF
v_gene: TRBV2
j_gene: TRBJ2-1
d_gene: NA
abundance: NA

CDR3nt: TGTGCCAGCAGCTTGGTTAGAGACAGGAGAAATGGCTACACCTTC
CDR3aa: CASSLVRDRRNGYTF
v_gene: TRBV5-8
j_gene: TRBJ1-2
d_gene: NA
abundance: NA

CDR3nt: TGTGCCAGCGGGACTTCCAGAGAAAAACTGTTTTTT
CDR3aa: CASGTSREKLFF
v_gene: TRBV27
j_gene: TRBJ1-4
d_gene: NA
abundance: NA

CDR3nt: TGTGCCAGCAGTTTAACTAGCGGGGTCACAGATACGCAGTATTTT
CDR3aa: CASSLTSGVTDTQYF
v_gene: TRBV2
j_gene: TRBJ2-3
d_gene: TRBD2
abundance: NA

CDR3nt: TGTGCCAGCAGCCCCCTCGGGAGGACAGCTACCTACGAGCAGTACTTC
CDR3aa: CASSPLGRTATYEQYF
v_gene: TRBV11-2
j_gene: TRBJ2-7
d_gene: NA
abundance: NA

CDR3nt: TGCGCCAGCAGCTTCTGGACAGGGGGCATTGCCGATGGCTACACCTTC
CDR3aa: CASSFWTGGIADGYTF
v_gene: TRBV5-1
j_gene: TRBJ1-2
d_gene: TRBD1
abundance: NA

CDR3nt: TGTGCCAGCAGCTTTAGGACAAGCGGGGGGCCTAGCTCCTACAATGAGCAGTTCTTC
CDR3aa: CASSFRTSGGPSSYNEQFF
v_gene: TRBV5-6
j_gene: TRBJ2-1
d_gene: TRBD2
abundance: once

CDR3nt: TGTGCCATCAAGGGGACCGCGGGGACTTTAGAGACCCAGTACTTC
CDR3aa: CAIKGTAGTLETQYF
v_gene: TRBV10-3
j_gene: TRBJ2-5
d_gene: NA
abundance: NA

CDR3nt: TGTCTGGTTTCGGGGGACCGCTACGAGCAGTACTTC
CDR3aa: CLVSGDRYEQYF
v_gene: TRBV6-1
j_gene: TRBJ2-7
d_gene: NA
abundance: NA

CDR3nt: TGTGCCAGCAGCTCGGGAGGAAGGGTTACCTACAATGAGCAGTTCTTC
CDR3aa: CASSSGGRVTYNEQFF
v_gene: TRBV7-8
j_gene: TRBJ2-1
d_gene: TRBD2
abundance: NA

CDR3nt: TGTGCCAGCAGCTTGGTTGGGACAGGTGCCGTTCGGACCTACGAGCAGTACTTC
CDR3aa: CASSLVGTGAVRTYEQYF
v_gene: TRBV5-4
j_gene: TRBJ2-7
d_gene: TRBD1
abundance: NA

CDR3nt: TGTGCCAGCAGCCCGTCGGGTAACCAAGAGACCCAGTACTTC
CDR3aa: CASSPSGNQETQYF
v_gene: TRBV7-9
j_gene: TRBJ2-5
d_gene: NA
abundance: NA

CDR3nt: TGTGCCAGCAGCCCGAATCAGCTAGCGGGGTCCCCTCACGAGCAGTACTTC
CDR3aa: CASSPNQLAGSPHEQYF
v_gene: TRBV7-3
j_gene: TRBJ2-7
d_gene: TRBD2
abundance: NA

CDR3nt: TGTGCCAGCAGCTTTGGGAGGAACACTGAAGCTTTCTTT
CDR3aa: CASSFGRNTEAFF
v_gene: TRBV7-8
j_gene: TRBJ1-1
d_gene: NA
abundance: NA

CDR3nt: TGCGCCAGCAGCTTGGCGCAGGGGGCGCGGGATGAGCAGTTCTTC
CDR3aa: CASSLAQGARDEQFF
v_gene: TRBV5-1
j_gene: TRBJ2-1
d_gene: TRBD1
abundance: NA

CDR3nt: TGCGCCAGCAGCTTGGTGGGAGAGTCTGGAAACACCATATATTTT
CDR3aa: CASSLVGESGNTIYF
v_gene: TRBV5-1
j_gene: TRBJ1-3
d_gene: NA
abundance: NA

CDR3nt: TGCAGTGCTAGATTAGCTAGCGGGGAGTTCTTC
CDR3aa: CSARLASGEFF
v_gene: TRBV20-1
j_gene: TRBJ2-1
d_gene: TRBD2
abundance: NA

CDR3nt: TGTGCCAGCAGCTTGGCAGGATCCCGAGAGACCCAGTACTTC
CDR3aa: CASSLAGSRETQYF
v_gene: TRBV7-9
j_gene: TRBJ2-5
d_gene: NA
abundance: NA

CDR3nt: TGTGCCAGCAGCGAGTACAATGAGCAGTTCTTC
CDR3aa: CASSEYNEQFF
v_gene: TRBV5-6
j_gene: TRBJ2-1
d_gene: NA
abundance: NA

CDR3nt: TGTGCCAGCAGTGCGGAGACGAAATATTCACCCCTCCACTTT
CDR3aa: CASSAETKYSPLHF
v_gene: TRBV2
j_gene: TRBJ1-6
d_gene: NA
abundance: NA

CDR3nt: TGTGCCAGCAGAGGGACAGGGATGAACACTGAAGCTTTCTTT
CDR3aa: CASRGTGMNTEAFF
v_gene: TRBV6-1
j_gene: TRBJ1-1
d_gene: TRBD1
abundance: NA

CDR3nt: TGTGCCAGCAGTTATCGACAGGGGGCTGGTGAAAAACTGTTTTTT
CDR3aa: CASSYRQGAGEKLFF
v_gene: TRBV6-6
j_gene: TRBJ1-4
d_gene: TRBD1
abundance: once

CDR3nt: TGCGCCAGCAGCCCCGGGGTAGCGGGGGTCAATGAGCAGTTCTTC
CDR3aa: CASSPGVAGVNEQFF
v_gene: TRBV5-1
j_gene: TRBJ2-1
d_gene: TRBD2
abundance: NA

CDR3nt: TGTGCCAGCAGTACCTGGGACAGGGGGCGCGGGACAGATACGCAGTATTTT
CDR3aa: CASSTWDRGRGTDTQYF
v_gene: TRBV25-1
j_gene: TRBJ2-3
d_gene: TRBD1
abundance: NA